This T cell receptor (beta chain) is drawn from a study of blood T cell repertoires in COVID-19. Study-wide background: COVID-19 samples from acute and convalescent phases originated in the United States, Italy and Spain.

As processed by the authors: Estimation of nucleated cell counts was performed using reference gene primer amplification. Generated by immunoSEQ multiplex PCR, the TCRdb table keeps only in-frame clones and is missing some. The V and J calls and clone size were taken over from that table, and D and trimming were inferred from the DNA. The repertoire has 140,000 or so clones, about 88% of them found once; the top ten carry more than 2%. This TCR was recovered from a human donor with COVID-19, enrolled during active disease. The donor label of this sample is uncertain. Sequencing was done on a sample of peripheral blood.

The CDR3 sequence is CASSLASAGGNEQFF. The CDR3 DNA reads TGTGCCAGCAGCTTGGCCTCGGCAGGGGGCAATGAGCAGTTCTTC. The rearrangement links TRBV5-4 to TRBJ2-1, with 7 bases aligning to TRBD1. There are 15 residues in the CDR3. Trimming at V came to 0 bases and at J to 6 bases, leaving 6 bases not matched to a gene. Germline CDR1 is SGHNT and CDR2 is YYREEE (reference sequence).